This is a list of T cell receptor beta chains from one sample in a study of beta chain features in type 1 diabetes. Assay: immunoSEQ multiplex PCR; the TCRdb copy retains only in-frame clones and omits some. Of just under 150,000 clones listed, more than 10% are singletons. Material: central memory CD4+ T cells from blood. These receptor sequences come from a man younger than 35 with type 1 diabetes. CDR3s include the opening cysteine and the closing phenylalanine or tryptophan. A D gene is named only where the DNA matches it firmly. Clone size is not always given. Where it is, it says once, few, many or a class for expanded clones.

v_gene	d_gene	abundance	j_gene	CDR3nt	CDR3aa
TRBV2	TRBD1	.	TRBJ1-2	TGTGCCAGCAGGGGGACAGGGGCTTCCTATGGCTACACCTTC	CASRGTGASYGYTF
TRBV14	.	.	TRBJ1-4	TGTGCCACCTGCTCGTGGGAGCCGCCCCGATCTTTT	CATCSWEPPRSF
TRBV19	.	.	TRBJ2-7	TGTGCCAGTAGTAACCCACAGGGCTACGAGCAGTACTTC	CASSNPQGYEQYF
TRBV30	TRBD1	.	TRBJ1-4	TGTGCCTGGAGTAAACAGGGGGCAAGGGAGGAAAAACTGTTTTTT	CAWSKQGAREEKLFF
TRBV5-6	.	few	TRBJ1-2	TGTGCCAGCAGCTTGAGGACACAGTGGTTCAGCTACACCTTC	CASSLRTQWFSYTF
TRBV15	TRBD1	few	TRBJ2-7	TGTGCCACCAGCAGAGATAAGGGACAGACTATAACCTACGAGCAGTACTTC	CATSRDKGQTITYEQYF
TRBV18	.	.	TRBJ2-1	TGTGCCAGCTCGAGCAGCTCCTACAATGAGCAGTTCTTC	CASSSSSYNEQFF
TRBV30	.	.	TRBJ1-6	TGTGCCTGGAGTGGACAGTCTAATTCACCCCTCCACTTT	CAWSGQSNSPLHF
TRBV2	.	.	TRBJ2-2	TGTGCCAGCAGTGAAATAGCAGGGCGTACCGGGGAGCTGTTTTTT	CASSEIAGRTGELFF
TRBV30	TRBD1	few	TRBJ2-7	TGTGCCTGGAGGGGACAGGGGGCCCCAGGGCAGTACTTC	CAWRGQGAPGQYF
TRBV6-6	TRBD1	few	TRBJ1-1	TGTGCCAGCAGTCGACAGGGTGAGGCTGAAGCTTTCTTT	CASSRQGEAEAFF
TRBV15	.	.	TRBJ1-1	TGTGCCACCAGTCCGGAGCCTGACACTGAAGCTTTCTTT	CATSPEPDTEAFF
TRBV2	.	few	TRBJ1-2	TGTGCCAGCGAACCGGGCGGATATGGCTACACCTTC	CASEPGGYGYTF
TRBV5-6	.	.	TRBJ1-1	TGTGCCAGCAGCTTGGGACATCTGAACACTGAAGCTTTCTTT	CASSLGHLNTEAFF